The 29 T cell receptor beta chains listed next were all sequenced from one sample in a study of CD8+CD57+ T cells in acquired aplastic anemia. Investigators profiled TCR beta VDJ and CDR3 from genomic DNA template. TCRdb re-derived calls from the reads in MiXCR, one entry per CDR3 protein. The data contain around 160,000 distinct CDR3 sequences, 47% of them seen just once; the ten biggest clones take up approximately 2.8%. Patients included in sequencing had previously demonstrated CD8+CD57+ cell expansion by flow cytometry. Material for sequencing was sorted CD4+, CD8+, or CD8+CD57+ T cells (not recorded which) from PBMCs. The receptor source for this set is a human donor with aplastic anemia.

This clonotype occurred a few times. The CDR3 coding sequence is TGTGCCAGCAGAGCGGGACAGGGGAACGGCTACACCTTC. Translated: CASRAGQGNGYTF. The rearrangement links TRBV2 to TRBJ1-2; 10 positions agree with TRBD1. This CDR3 contains 13 residues. The trim removed 6 bases at V and 8 bases at J, leaving 6 bases unmatched. Germline V gene sequence: CDR1 SNHLY, CDR2 FYNNEI.

The genes are TRBV19 and TRBJ1-1; D ambiguous. The CDR3 loop spans 14 amino acids. Looked up from germline, CDR1 is LNHDA and CDR2 is SQIVND (reference sequence). Trimming shortened V by 1 base and J by 0 bases, and 6 bases separated the two germline ends. The CDR3 DNA is TGTGCCAGTAGTATAGCAATTATGAACACTGAAGCTTTCTTT. Its protein is CASSIAIMNTEAFF. Full variable domain (missing parts from reference TRBV19 and TRBJ1-1): DGGITQSPKYLFRKEGQNVTLSCEQNLNHDAMYWYRQDPGQGLRLIYYSQIVNDFQKGDIAEGYSVSREKKESFPLTVTSAQKNPTAFYLCASSIAIMNTEAFFGQGTRLTVV.

This chain uses TRBV24-1 with TRBJ2-3; D gene uncertain. The CDR3 is made up of 9 amino acids. Germline values: CDR1 KGHDR, CDR2 SFDVKD. Deletions cut 10 bases from V and 10 bases from J, with 8 bases between. The CDR3 reads CATVRAQYF. CDR3 nucleotide sequence: TGTGCCACTGTTCGGGCGCAGTATTTT.

The chain combines TRBV14 with TRBJ2-3; perhaps TRBD1 as D (5 bases). Germline V lookup: CDR1 SGHDN, CDR2 FVKESK. Trimming shortened V by 0 bases and J by 6 bases, and 13 bases separated the two germline ends. The CDR3 sequence is 15 residues long. In nucleotides, the CDR3 is TGTGCCAGCAGCCAAGATGTGGGGCGTATGGATACGCAGTATTTT. Translated: CASSQDVGRMDTQYF.

V and J are TRBV19 and TRBJ2-6; TRBD1 or TRBD2 may be the D gene (5 bases each). The V and J ends lost 4 bases and 0 bases respectively, with 7 bases between them. There are 15 residues in the CDR3. CDR1 LNHDA and CDR2 SQIVND come from the germline V gene (reference sequence). The CDR3 region has the DNA TGTGCCAGTAGTACAGGGAGCTCTGGGGCCAACGTCCTGACTTTC. This sequence encodes CASSTGSSGANVLTF.

In the case of this clonotype: At one end, the junction sequence differs from germline, possibly due to a read error. The chain couples TRBV20-1 to TRBJ2-1; the match to TRBD2 covers 12 bases. There are 12 residues in the CDR3. The V gene's germline CDR1 is DFQATT and CDR2 SNEGSKA (reference sequence). CDR3 residues: CSASLAGGIAYF. The CDR3, as DNA: TGCAGTGCTAGCCTAGCGGGGGGGATCGCTTACTTC.

This clonotype was detected only a few times. The chain recombines TRBV20-1 with TRBJ2-7, with 9 bases aligning to TRBD2. This CDR3 is built from 12 residues. Trimming took 7 bases from V and 5 from J; bases not matched to a gene: 6. CDR1 DFQATT and CDR2 SNEGSKA come from the germline V gene (reference sequence). CDR3 sequence: CSVSSGINEQYF. CDR3 nucleotide sequence: TGCAGTGTGTCTAGCGGGATTAACGAGCAGTACTTC.

The chain has TRBV19 and TRBJ1-2; possible D gene TRBD1, 6 bases. Germline V lookup: CDR1 LNHDA, CDR2 SQIVND (reference sequence). Deletions cut 3 bases from V and 8 bases from J, with 16 bases between. The CDR3 spans 14 residues. The CDR3 coding sequence is TGTGCCAGTAGTATGGCCAGGGGCCGCACCGGCTACACCTTC. This translates into CASSMARGRTGYTF.

The V call is TRBV19, the J call TRBJ2-3; 9 nucleotides match TRBD2. The CDR3 extends over 14 amino acids. Trimming took 5 bases from V and 2 from J; bases not matched to a gene: 2. Germline loops: CDR1 LNHDA, CDR2 SQIVND (reference sequence). The CDR3 sequence is CASSVAGATDTQYF. In DNA form, the CDR3 reads TGTGCCAGTAGTGTAGCGGGGGCCACAGATACGCAGTATTTT.

The genes are TRBV7-3 and TRBJ2-1; D unclear. Looked up from germline, CDR1 is SGHTA and CDR2 is FQGTGA. This CDR3 has 12 amino acids. V lost 1 base and J 9 bases, leaving 7 bases between the germline ends. CDR3 protein: CASSLSSGEQFF. The DNA for the CDR3 is TGTGCCAGCAGCTTAAGCTCGGGTGAGCAGTTCTTC.

The chain has TRBV7-3 and TRBJ2-3; maybe TRBD2 (6 bases). This CDR3 has 15 residues. Germline-derived CDR1 and CDR2 are SGHTA and FQGTGA. Trimming stripped 7 bases from V and 5 bases from J, with 19 bases between. CDR3 sequence (DNA): TGTGCCAGCACCCTAAATGGCGGGGCCCTAGATACGCAGTATTTT. It yields the protein CASTLNGGALDTQYF.

The rearrangement uses TRBV7-9 and TRBJ1-4, with D unclear. Germline V gene lookup returns CDR1 SEHNR and CDR2 FQNEAQ (reference sequence). The V and J ends lost 5 bases and 6 bases respectively, with 13 bases between them. The CDR3 is made up of 14 amino acids. The CDR3 region is CASSPPGLDEKLFF. In nucleotides, the CDR3 is TGTGCCAGCAGCCCGCCGGGGTTAGATGAAAAACTGTTTTTT. Based on the CDR3 plus reference TRBV7-9 and TRBJ1-4, the full variable domain is DTGVSQNPRHKITKRGQNVTFRCDPISEHNRLYWYRQTLGQGPEFLTYFQNEAQLEKSRLLSDRFSAERPKGSFSTLEIQRTEQGDSAMYLCASSPPGLDEKLFFGSGTQLSVL.

This clonotype was seen at least ten times. This chain connects TRBV20-1 to TRBJ1-5; perhaps TRBD1 as D (5 bases). The germline V gene encodes CDR1 DFQATT and CDR2 SNEGSKA (reference sequence). The CDR3 spans 15 residues. Trimming took 3 bases from V and 5 from J, leaving 17 bases between them. In nucleotides, the CDR3 is TGCAGTGCTAGCCTCGAGGGGCAAGCACATCAGCCCCAGCATTTT. This gives the protein CSASLEGQAHQPQHF.

Ten or more counts support this clonotype. The chain joins TRBV5-1 to TRBJ2-1; 7 nucleotides match TRBD2. J lost 4 bases, V lost 0 bases, and 4 bases had no gene match. The CDR3 runs to 15 residues. CDR1 is SGHRS, CDR2 YFSETQ, per germline. The CDR3 sequence is CASSLEAGFYNEQFF. The CDR3 DNA reads as TGCGCCAGCAGCTTGGAAGCGGGATTTTACAATGAGCAGTTCTTC.

The V call is TRBV20-1, the J call TRBJ1-1; D uncertain. V dropped 1 base and J dropped 1 base, with 10 bases sitting between them. Germline lookup yields CDR1 DFQATT and CDR2 SNEGSKA (reference sequence). The CDR3 has 14 amino acids. The DNA of the CDR3 is TGCAGTGCTAGAGGGGAGGGAACGAACACTGAAGCTTTCTTT. It codes for CSARGEGTNTEAFF.

This clonotype was seen only a few times. This chain uses TRBV28 with TRBJ2-7, with D tentatively TRBD1 or TRBD2 (5 bases each). Germline V gene lookup returns CDR1 MDHEN and CDR2 SYDVKM. V shed 2 bases and J shed 0 bases, with 14 bases lying between them. The CDR3 is 16 residues long. For the CDR3, the DNA is TGTGCCAGCAGTTTAAACCCGGGACGGGTCTCCTACGAGCAGTACTTC. This encodes CASSLNPGRVSYEQYF. Drawing the rest from reference TRBV28 and TRBJ2-7, the complete variable domain is DVKVTQSSRYLVKRTGEKVFLECVQDMDHENMFWYRQDPGLGLRLIYFSYDVKMKEKGDIPEGYSVSREKKERFSLILESASTNQTSMYLCASSLNPGRVSYEQYFGPGTRLTVT.

This clonotype was counted ten times or more. The chain recombines TRBV6-1 with TRBJ1-2, with 8 positions matching TRBD1. J was trimmed by 4 bases and V by 6 bases; bases with no gene match: 7. The CDR3 has 14 residues. The germline CDR1 and CDR2 sequences are MNHNS and SASEGT. The CDR3: CASRDWGQVYGYTF. The CDR3 region has the DNA TGTGCCAGCAGGGATTGGGGACAGGTCTATGGCTACACCTTC.

This clonotype has at least ten counts. V and J are TRBV5-1 and TRBJ1-2; tentative D call: TRBD1 (6 bases). The CDR3 extends over 14 amino acids. V was clipped by 0 bases and J by 8 bases, with 14 bases between them. Germline CDR1 SGHRS, CDR2 YFSETQ. The CDR3 loop reads CASSLGSGAEGYTF. CDR3 bases: TGCGCCAGCAGCTTGGGTTCAGGGGCAGAAGGCTACACCTTC.

The table lists this clonotype with many counts. The chain couples TRBV19 to TRBJ2-6, with unresolved D. The CDR3 is made up of 14 amino acids. Germline-derived CDR1 and CDR2 are LNHDA and SQIVND (reference sequence). V was shortened by 3 bases and J by 5 bases, with 8 bases between the two germline ends. CDR3 sequence reads: CASSMGLWANVLTF. CDR3 nucleotide sequence: TGTGCCAGTAGTATGGGCCTCTGGGCCAACGTCCTGACTTTC.

Concerning this clonotype: A much larger clonotype is one base distant, so this may be a read error. The V and J genes are TRBV3-1 and TRBJ2-6, with D maybe TRBD1 (5 bases). Per the germline V gene, CDR1 is LGHDT and CDR2 is YNNKEL (reference sequence). This CDR3 is 17 amino acids long. The CDR3 nucleotides read TGTGCCAGCAGCCACCCGACGTGGGGCGGTGGGACCAACGTCCTGACTTTC. This encodes CASSHPTWGGGTNVLTF. The full variable domain, with the rest looked up from reference TRBV3-1 and TRBJ2-6, is DTAVSQTPKYLVTQMGNDKSIKCEQNLGHDTMYWYKQDSKKFLKIMFSYNNKELIINETVPNRFSPKSPDKAHLNLHINSLELGDSAVYFCASSHPTWGGGTNVLTFGAGSRLTVL.

The chain has TRBV10-3 and TRBJ2-5; the D gene could be TRBD1 or TRBD2 (5 bases each). CDR1 and CDR2 from the germline V gene are ENHRY and SYGVKD. V lost 2 bases and J lost 3, with 13 bases in between. The CDR3 totals 15 residues. This CDR3 reads CAISEVSRGEETQYF. CDR3 sequence (DNA): TGTGCCATCAGTGAGGTATCCCGGGGCGAAGAGACCCAGTACTTC.

The chain has TRBV11-2 and TRBJ2-2, with 7 bases matching TRBD2. The CDR3 length is 17 residues. V dropped 0 bases and J dropped 4; count of bases not matched to a gene: 8. CDR1 and CDR2 (germline): SGHAT, FQNNGV. The CDR3, as DNA: TGTGCCAGCAGCTTAGATTGGGGGAGGGCGGCCACCGGGGAGCTGTTTTTT. Amino acids: CASSLDWGRAATGELFF.

Ten or more counts support this clonotype. The chain joins TRBV20-1 to TRBJ1-3, with D uncertain. The length of the CDR3 is 14 residues. From germline, CDR1 is DFQATT and CDR2 SNEGSKA (reference sequence). V dropped 6 bases and J dropped 2 bases, with 14 bases sitting between them. The CDR3 here is CSAAVGGPGNTIYF. CDR3 nucleotide sequence: TGCAGTGCCGCCGTGGGTGGGCCTGGAAACACCATATATTTT.

The J gene is TRBJ2-5, the V gene TRBV2; 10 bases map to TRBD1. Trimming cost V 6 bases and J 4 bases; bases outside gene matches: 8. CDR3 length equals 15 residues. CDR1 SNHLY and CDR2 FYNNEI come from the germline V gene. The CDR3 spells CASRSDRGRAETQYF. The CDR3 bases are TGTGCCAGCAGAAGTGACAGGGGGCGCGCAGAGACCCAGTACTTC.

This clonotype was found many times. The chain combines TRBV6-2 or TRBV6-3 with TRBJ1-2, with D tentatively TRBD1 (6 bases). The V and J ends lost 8 bases and 8 bases respectively, with 15 bases between them. This CDR3 is 12 amino acids long. Germline assignment: CDR1 MNHEY and CDR2 SVGEGT. The CDR3 sequence is CASGRRGDGYTF. CDR3 bases: TGTGCCAGCGGAAGGAGGGGGGACGGCTACACCTTC.

This chain links TRBV20-1 with TRBJ1-2; D gene unclear. V lost 4 bases to trimming and J lost 0 bases, with 12 bases between them. The CDR3 is 14 amino acids. Germline CDR1 and CDR2: DFQATT and SNEGSKA (reference sequence). The CDR3 bases are TGCAGTGCTATATTCTTATGTGCTAACTATGGCTACACCTTC. Encoded protein: CSAIFLCANYGYTF.

Worth noting for this clonotype: This clone may be a read error of a much larger clone one base away. The gene calls are TRBV7-3 and TRBJ2-2, with a weak D call TRBD2 (6 bases). Germline V lookup: CDR1 SGHTA, CDR2 FQGTGA. CDR3 size: 16 residues. CDR3 DNA: TGTGCCAGCAGCTTAACGTGGAGACAGTCCGGCGGGGAGCCGTTTTTT. The encoded protein is CASSLTWRQSGGEPFF.

Comments on this clonotype: The junction does not match germline at one end; this may be a read error. The chain is built from TRBV3-1 and TRBJ2-7, with a possible D match to TRBD1 (6 bases). The CDR3 contains 16 residues. CDR1 and CDR2 from the germline V gene are LGHDT and YNNKEL (reference sequence). The CDR3 loop reads CAGSPRGSGPTYEQYF. The DNA for the CDR3 is TGTGCCGGCAGCCCGAGGGGGAGCGGACCTACCTACGAGCAGTACTTC.

The J gene is TRBJ2-1, the V gene TRBV4-2; the D gene is possibly TRBD2 (6 bases). The CDR3 totals 16 residues. Germline V gives CDR1 LGHNA, CDR2 YNFKEQ. Trimming pared 4 bases from V and 7 bases from J, leaving 20 bases between. CDR3 nucleotide sequence: TGTGCCAGCAGCCCCCGGACTACCAGGACCCAGAATGAGCAGTTCTTC. It is translated as CASSPRTTRTQNEQFF.